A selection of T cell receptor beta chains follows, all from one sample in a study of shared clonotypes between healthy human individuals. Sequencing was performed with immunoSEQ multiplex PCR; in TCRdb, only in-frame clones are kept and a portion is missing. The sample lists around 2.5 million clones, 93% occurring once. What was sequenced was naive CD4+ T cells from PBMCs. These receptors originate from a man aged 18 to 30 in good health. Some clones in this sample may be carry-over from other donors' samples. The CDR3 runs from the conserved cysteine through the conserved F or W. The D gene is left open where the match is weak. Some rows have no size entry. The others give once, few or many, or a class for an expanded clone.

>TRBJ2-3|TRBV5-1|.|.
TGCGCCAGCAGCTTGGGAGGGGCGGGCACAGATACGCAGTATTTT
CASSLGGAGTDTQYF
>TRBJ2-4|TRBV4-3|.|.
TGCGCCAGCAGCCAGGGCAAGGGGGGAATCAAAAACATTCAGTACTTC
CASSQGKGGIKNIQYF
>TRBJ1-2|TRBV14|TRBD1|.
TGTGCCAGCAGCCAAGAAGCCGGGGGACAGAACTATGGCTACACCTTC
CASSQEAGGQNYGYTF
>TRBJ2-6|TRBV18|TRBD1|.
TGTGCCAGCTCACCACTGGGACAGGGGACCTCTGGGGCCAACGTCCTGACTTTC
CASSPLGQGTSGANVLTF
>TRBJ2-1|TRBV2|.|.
TGTGCCAGCAGTCTAGGGCACGGAACCTACAATGAGCAGTTCTTC
CASSLGHGTYNEQFF
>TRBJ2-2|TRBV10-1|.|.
TGCGCCAGCAGTGAGGCATCTCTGGGGGGGGAGCTGTTTTTT
CASSEASLGGELFF
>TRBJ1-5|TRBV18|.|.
TGTGCCAGCTCACCAGGCCGGTATAGCAATCAGCCCCAGCATTTT
CASSPGRYSNQPQHF
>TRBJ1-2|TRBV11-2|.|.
TGTGCCAGCAGCTTAGATGGTGCATCTCCCGGCTACACCTTC
CASSLDGASPGYTF
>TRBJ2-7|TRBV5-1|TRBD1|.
TGCGCCAGCAGCTTGCAGGACAGGATCTACGAGCAGTACTTC
CASSLQDRIYEQYF
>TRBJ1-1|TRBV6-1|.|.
TGTGCCAGCAGTGAGCAGGTCAACACTGAAGCTTTCTTT
CASSEQVNTEAFF
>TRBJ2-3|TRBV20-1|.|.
TGCTTTCTTTCGGGGGCAGATACGCAGTATTTT
CFLSGADTQYF
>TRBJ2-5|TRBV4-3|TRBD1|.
TGCGCCAGCAGCCAAGCCGGGACAGGCGGAGAGACCCAGTACTTC
CASSQAGTGGETQYF
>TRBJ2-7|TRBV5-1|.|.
TGCGCCAGCAGCCGCCGCCAGGCCGGCGCCTACGAGCAGTACTTC
CASSRRQAGAYEQYF
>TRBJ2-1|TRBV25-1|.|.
TGTGCCAGCAGTGAGGTGGGGGGCCCCTACAATGAGCAGTTCTTC
CASSEVGGPYNEQFF
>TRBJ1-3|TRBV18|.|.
TGTGCCAGCTCATCTTTCGGGGGGTCCTCTGGAAACACCATATATTTT
CASSSFGGSSGNTIYF
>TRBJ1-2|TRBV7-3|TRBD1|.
TGTGCCAGCAGCTTAGGACCCGACAGGGACTATGGCTACACCTTC
CASSLGPDRDYGYTF
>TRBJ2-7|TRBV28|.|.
TGTGCCAGCCTAGGGGCGGCAACGGGCTACGAGCAGTACTTC
CASLGAATGYEQYF
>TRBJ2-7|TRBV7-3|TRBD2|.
TGTGCCAGCTCCCCGGGACTAGCGGGCTCCTACGAGCAGTACTTC
CASSPGLAGSYEQYF
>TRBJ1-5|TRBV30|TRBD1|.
TGTGCCTGGACTCCTTATATGACAGGGGGGAATCAGCCCCAGCATTTT
CAWTPYMTGGNQPQHF
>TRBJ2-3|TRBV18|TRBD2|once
TGTGCCAGCTCCCAATTTCTAGCGGGAGTCGGTAGAGATACGCAGTATTTT
CASSQFLAGVGRDTQYF
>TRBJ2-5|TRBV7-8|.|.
TGTGCCAGCAGCTTAGCCGAGCGGAGCCAAGAGACCCAGTACTTC
CASSLAERSQETQYF
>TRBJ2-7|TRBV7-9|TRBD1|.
TGTGCCAGCAGCTTAACTACCGGGACAGGGGTCTACGAGCAGTACTTC
CASSLTTGTGVYEQYF
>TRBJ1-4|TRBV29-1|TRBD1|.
TGCAGCGCTGCCCGAGACAGGGAGATGGAACTGTTTTTT
CSAARDREMELFF